The present T cell receptor (beta chain) was sequenced within a study of blood T cell repertoires in COVID-19 (dated by TCRdb to between 2020 and 2021). Notes on the research overall: The collaborator samples originated in the United States, Italy and Spain and spanned the acute and convalescent phases of COVID-19. The repertoires were released in a freely available public database meant as a resource for research on the immune response to SARS-CoV-2. HLA class I and class II types, where available, came from metadata supplied by the sample provider rather than from assay-based typing. The dataset comprised deeply sampled blood TCRbeta repertoires from subjects exposed to, actively infected with, or recovered from COVID-19. Samples were obtained from the ongoing ImmuneRACE study (first 160 participants) and from 1,254 subjects provided by 6 global collaborators. The prospective study material was composed of cDNA or gDNA derived from T cells, B-cell-depleted T cells, or PBMCs. Sample metadata almost always included a de-identified subject ID, COVID-19 status, age in years and sex. The paper's findings and limits, for the study overall: Clinical and demographic metadata were provided uncurated, with the amount varying by source and participant.

One collaborating source in Seattle enrolled patients while the patients were actively infected and followed the patients over time throughout the course of disease. The collaborating institutions used their own protocols to collect whole blood in K2EDTA tubes. For TCRbeta analysis, collaborators shipped samples in one of three forms: frozen whole blood, isolated PBMCs, or DNA extracted from either of those sample types. Details on this clone: Its target antigen remains unknown. No much larger clonotype is one base removed from it; base qualities were not supplied.

The germline V gene sets CDR1 to SGHVS and CDR2 to FNYEAQ. Its CDR3 holds 12 amino acids, cysteine through phenylalanine. Only CDR3 DNA is held: 36 bases, read in frame from base 1. The junction shows trimming of 6 bases on V and 7 bases on J, plus 13 bases between the germline ends. The immunoSEQ Assay, a bias-controlled multiplex PCR, was used to amplify TCRbeta CDR3 regions from genomic DNA. Turning to the authors' computational methods: The number of nucleated cells in each sample was estimated from the amplification of reference gene primers within the assay. Sequence reads were collapsed and filtered to measure the absolute abundance of every unique TCRbeta CDR3 rearrangement. For each sample, productive Simpson clonality was calculated by taking the square root of Simpson's diversity index across productive rearrangements. Imported from immuneACCESS, the table was reduced by TCRdb to in-frame sequences with V and J called. These copies leave out some clones; in studies compared against another copy, an unresolved V gene accounts for under half, and the cause of the remainder is not known. V, J and clone size were drawn from that table, and D and trimming were deduced from the DNA. This sample gives more than 200,000 clones in total; 86% of them show up just once. The ten largest make up roughly 10% of the sample.

The specimen sequenced was peripheral blood. The source is a man between 45 and 60 years old with COVID-19, enrolled during active disease. The V and J genes are TRBV7-6 and TRBJ2-7; a weak D assignment points to TRBD2 (6 bases agree). The DNA reads TGTGCCAGCAGGCGGGACTCGGGGGAGCAGTACTTC. Translated, this gives CASRRDSGEQYF.